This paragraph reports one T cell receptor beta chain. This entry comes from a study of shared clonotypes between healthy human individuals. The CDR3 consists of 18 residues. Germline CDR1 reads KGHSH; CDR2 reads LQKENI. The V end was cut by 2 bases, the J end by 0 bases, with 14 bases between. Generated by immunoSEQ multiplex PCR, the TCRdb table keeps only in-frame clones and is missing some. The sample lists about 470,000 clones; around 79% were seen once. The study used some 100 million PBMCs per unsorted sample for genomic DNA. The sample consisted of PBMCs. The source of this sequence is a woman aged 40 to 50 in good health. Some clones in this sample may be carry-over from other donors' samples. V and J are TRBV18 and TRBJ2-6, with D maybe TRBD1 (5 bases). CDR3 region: CASSPYPLTGSGANVLTF. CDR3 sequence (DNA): TGTGCCAGCTCACCATACCCCCTCACAGGCTCTGGGGCCAACGTCCTGACTTTC.